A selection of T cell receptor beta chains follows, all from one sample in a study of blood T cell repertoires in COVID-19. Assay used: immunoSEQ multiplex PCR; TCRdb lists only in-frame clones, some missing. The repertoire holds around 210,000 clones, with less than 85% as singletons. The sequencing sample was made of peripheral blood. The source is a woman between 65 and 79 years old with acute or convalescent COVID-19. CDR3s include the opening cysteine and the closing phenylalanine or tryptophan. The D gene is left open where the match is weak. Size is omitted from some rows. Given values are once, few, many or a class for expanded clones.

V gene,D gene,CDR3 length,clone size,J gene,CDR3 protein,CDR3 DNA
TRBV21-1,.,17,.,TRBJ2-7,CASSNTGTSGRSYEQYF,TGTGCCAGCAGCAACACCGGGACTAGCGGGAGATCCTACGAGCAGTACTTC
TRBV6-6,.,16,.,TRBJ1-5,CASSYFLGLMDQPQHF,TGTGCCAGCAGTTACTTTCTGGGCCTAATGGATCAGCCCCAGCATTTT
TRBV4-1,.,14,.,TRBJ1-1,CASSHPGGNTEAFF,TGCGCCAGCAGCCACCCGGGGGGGAACACTGAAGCTTTCTTT
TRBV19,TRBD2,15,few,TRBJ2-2,CASNSGRANTGELFF,TGTGCCAGTAATAGCGGGAGAGCGAACACCGGGGAGCTGTTTTTT
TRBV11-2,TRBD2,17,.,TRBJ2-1,CASSLGETGGPGDEQFF,TGTGCCAGCAGCTTAGGAGAGACGGGAGGGCCGGGCGATGAGCAGTTCTTC
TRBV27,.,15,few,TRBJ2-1,CASSLEGERNNEQFF,TGTGCCAGCAGTTTGGAGGGAGAGCGGAACAATGAGCAGTTCTTC
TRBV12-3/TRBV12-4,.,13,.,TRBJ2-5,CASSRTAQETQYF,TGTGCCAGCAGCCGGACAGCCCAAGAGACCCAGTACTTC
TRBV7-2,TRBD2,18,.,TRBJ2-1,CASSLQTSGRLTYNEQFF,TGTGCCAGCAGCTTACAGACTAGCGGGAGGCTAACTTACAATGAGCAGTTCTTC
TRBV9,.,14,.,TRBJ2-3,CASSVEGDTDTQYF,TGTGCCAGCAGCGTAGAGGGGGACACAGATACGCAGTATTTT
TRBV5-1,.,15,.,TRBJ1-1,CASSLGMIGVTEAFF,TGCGCCAGCAGCTTGGGAATGATCGGGGTCACTGAAGCTTTCTTT
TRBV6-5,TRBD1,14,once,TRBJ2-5,CASSTGVPLETQYF,TGTGCCAGCAGTACAGGGGTGCCCTTAGAGACCCAGTACTTC
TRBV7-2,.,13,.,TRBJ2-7,CASSPFRGGEQYF,TGTGCCAGCAGCCCCTTCAGGGGTGGCGAGCAGTACTTC
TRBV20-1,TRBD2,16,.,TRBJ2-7,CSASGLAGGPAYEQYF,TGCAGTGCTAGTGGGCTAGCGGGAGGGCCCGCCTACGAGCAGTACTTC
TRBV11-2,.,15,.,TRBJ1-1,CASSLKPGLNTEAFF,TGTGCCAGCAGCTTAAAGCCAGGGCTTAACACTGAAGCTTTCTTT
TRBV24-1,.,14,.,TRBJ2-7,CATSEAGNSYEQYF,TGTGCCACCAGTGAGGCAGGCAACTCCTACGAGCAGTACTTC
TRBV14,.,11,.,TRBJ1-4,CASSLNEKLFF,TGTGCCAGCAGTCTAAACGAAAAACTGTTTTTT
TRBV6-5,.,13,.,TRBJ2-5,CASSYTAQETQYF,TGTGCCAGCAGTTACACAGCACAAGAGACCCAGTACTTC
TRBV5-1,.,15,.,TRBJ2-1,CASSIHPSSYNEQFF,TGCGCCAGCAGCATTCACCCGAGCTCCTACAATGAGCAGTTCTTC
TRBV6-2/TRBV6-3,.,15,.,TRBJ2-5,CASSYLSRSQETQYF,TGTGCCAGCAGTTACTTGTCTAGAAGCCAAGAGACCCAGTACTTC
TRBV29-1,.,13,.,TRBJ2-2,CSVVGLNTGELFF,TGCAGCGTTGTTGGGCTTAACACCGGGGAGCTGTTTTTT
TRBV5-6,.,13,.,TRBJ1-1,CASNFEGVTEAFF,TGTGCCAGCAATTTTGAGGGAGTCACTGAAGCTTTCTTT
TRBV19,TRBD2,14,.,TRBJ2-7,CASTPSGAGDEQYF,TGTGCCAGCACCCCTAGCGGGGCAGGGGACGAGCAGTACTTC
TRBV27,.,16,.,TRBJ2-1,CASSSGLKLSYNEQFF,TGTGCCAGCAGTTCCGGACTGAAACTCTCCTACAATGAGCAGTTCTTC
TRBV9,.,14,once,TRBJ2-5,CASSVEGGKETQYF,TGTGCCAGCAGCGTAGAGGGCGGGAAAGAGACCCAGTACTTC
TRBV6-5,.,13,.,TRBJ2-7,CASSLQDAYEQYF,TGTGCCAGCAGTTTACAGGACGCCTACGAGCAGTACTTC
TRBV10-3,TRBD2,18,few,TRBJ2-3,CAISAVSSGAFSTDTQYF,TGTGCCATCAGTGCCGTGAGTAGCGGGGCCTTTAGCACAGATACGCAGTATTTT
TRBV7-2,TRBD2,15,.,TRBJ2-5,CASSLTSGGQETQYF,TGTGCCAGCAGCTTAACTAGCGGGGGCCAAGAGACCCAGTACTTC
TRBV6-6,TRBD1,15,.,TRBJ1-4,CASSYHGTGDEKLFF,TGTGCCAGCAGTTACCACGGGACAGGGGATGAAAAACTGTTTTTT
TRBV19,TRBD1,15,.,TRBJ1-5,CASSLGTGGNQPQHF,TGTGCCAGTAGTCTCGGGACAGGGGGTAATCAGCCCCAGCATTTT
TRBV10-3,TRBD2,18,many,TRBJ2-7,CAISESTGLAGGRGEQYF,TGTGCCATCAGTGAGTCCACAGGACTAGCGGGTGGACGGGGCGAGCAGTACTTC
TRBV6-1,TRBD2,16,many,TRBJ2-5,CASSVLKTSGQETQYF,TGTGCCAGCAGTGTGCTTAAGACTAGCGGACAAGAGACCCAGTACTTC
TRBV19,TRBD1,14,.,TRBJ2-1,CASSSGQSFNEQFF,TGTGCCAGTAGTTCGGGACAGAGTTTCAATGAGCAGTTCTTC
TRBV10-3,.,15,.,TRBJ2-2,CAISENGINTGELFF,TGTGCCATCAGTGAGAATGGCATCAACACCGGGGAGCTGTTTTTT
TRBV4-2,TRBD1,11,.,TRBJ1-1,CASSLDRVTFF,TGTGCCAGCAGCCTGGACAGGGTAACTTTCTTT
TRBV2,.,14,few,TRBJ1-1,CASSRESPYTEAFF,TGTGCCAGCTCTAGAGAGAGCCCGTACACTGAAGCTTTCTTT
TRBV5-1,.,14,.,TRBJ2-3,CASSERSSTDTQYF,TGCGCCAGCAGTGAGCGATCTAGCACAGATACGCAGTATTTT
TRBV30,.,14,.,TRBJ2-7,CAWSVLGGWYEQYF,TGTGCCTGGAGTGTACTCGGAGGGTGGTACGAGCAGTACTTC
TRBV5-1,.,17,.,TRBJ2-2,CASSLAGGRTPTGELFF,TGCGCCAGCAGCTTGGCGGGCGGACGGACTCCCACCGGGGAGCTGTTTTTT
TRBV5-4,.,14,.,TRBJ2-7,CASSLYGFAYEQYF,TGTGCCAGCAGCTTGTACGGGTTCGCCTACGAGCAGTACTTC
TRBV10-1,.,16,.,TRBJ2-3,CASSESIRGTTDTQYF,TGCGCCAGCAGTGAGTCGATCCGGGGAACCACAGATACGCAGTATTTT
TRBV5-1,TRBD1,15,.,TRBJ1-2,CASSLDGTGTYGYTF,TGCGCCAGCAGCTTGGACGGGACAGGGACCTATGGCTACACCTTC
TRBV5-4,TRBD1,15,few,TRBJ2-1,CASSTGQGTYNEQFF,TGTGCCAGCAGTACCGGACAGGGGACCTACAATGAGCAGTTCTTC
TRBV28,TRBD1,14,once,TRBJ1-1,CASSTGTGGTEAFF,TGTGCCAGCAGTACCGGGACAGGGGGCACTGAAGCTTTCTTT
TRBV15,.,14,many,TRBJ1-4,CATRDGRVGEKLFF,TGTGCCACCAGGGATGGGAGGGTAGGGGAAAAACTGTTTTTT
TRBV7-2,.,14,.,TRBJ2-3,CASSIGLITDTQYF,TGTGCCAGCAGCATCGGACTGATCACAGATACGCAGTATTTT
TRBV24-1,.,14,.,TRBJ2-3,CATSDPGDFFTQYF,TGTGCCACCAGTGACCCGGGGGACTTTTTTACGCAGTATTTT
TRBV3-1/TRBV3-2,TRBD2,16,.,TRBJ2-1,CASSQDKVAGDNEQFF,TGTGCCAGCAGCCAAGATAAGGTAGCGGGAGATAATGAGCAGTTCTTC
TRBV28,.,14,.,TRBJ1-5,CASIWAYSNQPQHF,TGTGCCAGCATCTGGGCGTATAGCAATCAGCCCCAGCATTTT
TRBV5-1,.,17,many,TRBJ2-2,CASSRLKGNTNTGELFF,TGCGCCAGCAGCCGCTTAAAGGGGAATACGAACACCGGGGAGCTGTTTTTT
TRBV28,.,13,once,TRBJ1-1,CASWEFPNTEAFF,TGTGCCAGCTGGGAGTTCCCCAACACTGAAGCTTTCTTT
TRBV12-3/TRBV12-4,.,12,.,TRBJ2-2,CASSAGVRELFF,TGTGCCAGCAGCGCAGGGGTCCGGGAGCTGTTTTTT
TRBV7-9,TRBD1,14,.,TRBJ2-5,CASSLDRGQETQYF,TGTGCCAGCAGCTTAGACAGGGGGCAAGAGACCCAGTACTTC
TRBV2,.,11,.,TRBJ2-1,CASRGADEQFF,TGTGCCAGCAGGGGAGCGGATGAGCAGTTCTTC
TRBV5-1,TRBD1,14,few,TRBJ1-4,CASSLWTGSRKLFF,TGCGCCAGCAGCTTGTGGACAGGGTCTCGAAAACTGTTTTTT
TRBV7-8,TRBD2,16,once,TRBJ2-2,CASSARTSGNTGELFF,TGTGCCAGCAGCGCCCGGACTAGCGGAAACACCGGGGAGCTGTTTTTT